This TCR beta chain was obtained from a study of cytomegalovirus exposure and HLA in healthy donors. The PCR ran on 60 Vbeta and 13 Jbeta primers. The data were produced by immunoSEQ multiplex PCR, yet TCRdb's version contains in-frame clones alone and is incomplete. The sample lists fewer than 65,000 clones; about 72% were seen once. To note about this clone: No antigen is known for it.

Study observations and caveats: In a later analysis, V- and J-gene trimming of beta chains associated with a DCLRE1C missense variant, replicated independently. HLA restriction was apparent for most CMV-associated TCR beta chains in a later analysis.

V lost 0 bases and J 6 bases, leaving 12 bases between the germline ends. Germline CDR1 SEHNR, CDR2 FQNEAQ (reference sequence). The length of the CDR3 is 15 residues. The donors, nominally healthy at sampling, likely had unrecorded immune exposures. The sequenced material came from PBMCs. The clonotype comes from a woman in her thirties or forties in good health and CMV-seropositive. This chain uses TRBV7-9 with TRBJ2-1; D ambiguous. Here the CDR3 DNA reads TGTGCCAGCAGCTTAGCGATGACTGAACTCAATGAGCAGTTCTTC. It codes for CASSLAMTELNEQFF.